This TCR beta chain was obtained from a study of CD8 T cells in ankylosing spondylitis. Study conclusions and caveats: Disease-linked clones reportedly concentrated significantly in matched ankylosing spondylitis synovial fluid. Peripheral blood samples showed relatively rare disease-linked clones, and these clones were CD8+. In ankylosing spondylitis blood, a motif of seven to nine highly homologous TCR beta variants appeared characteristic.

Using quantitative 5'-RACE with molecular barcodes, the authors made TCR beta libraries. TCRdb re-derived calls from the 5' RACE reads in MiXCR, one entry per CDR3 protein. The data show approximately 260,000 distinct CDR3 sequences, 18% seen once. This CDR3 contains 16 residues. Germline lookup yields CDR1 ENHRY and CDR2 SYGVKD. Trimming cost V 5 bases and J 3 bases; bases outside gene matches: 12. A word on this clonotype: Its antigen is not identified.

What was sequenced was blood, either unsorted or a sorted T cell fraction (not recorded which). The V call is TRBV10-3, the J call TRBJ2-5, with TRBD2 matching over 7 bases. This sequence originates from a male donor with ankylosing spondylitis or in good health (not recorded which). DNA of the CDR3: TGTGCCATCAGTACCTCTACCGCGGGGGTCGAAGAGACCCAGTACTTC. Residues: CAISTSTAGVEETQYF.